The 23 T cell receptor beta chains below come from one sample, sequenced in a study of T-cell reconstitution after alpha-beta-depleted transplantation in children. Unique molecular identifiers were incorporated during preparation of the TCRbeta library. A single record per CDR3 protein comes from TCRdb applying MiXCR to the PCR reads. This sample has almost 500,000 distinct CDR3 sequences, with roughly 10% found just once. The sequencing here drew on PBMCs, taken before TCRalphabeta/CD19-depleted stem cell transplant. The receptors were gathered from a child between 2 and 9 years old with inherited bone marrow failure, due to receive a stem cell transplant.

There are a few counts of this clonotype. This chain joins TRBV15 and TRBJ2-1; possible D gene TRBD1, 5 bases. CDR3 length equals 18 residues. V was clipped by 2 bases and J by 0 bases, with 17 bases between them. Germline V gives CDR1 LNHNV, CDR2 YYDKDF (reference sequence). This CDR3 reads CATSRRPSGWSSYNEQFF. The CDR3 DNA reads TGTGCCACCAGCAGACGCCCCTCAGGGTGGAGCTCCTACAATGAGCAGTTCTTC. Based on the CDR3 plus reference TRBV15 and TRBJ2-1, the full variable domain is DAMVIQNPRYQVTQFGKPVTLSCSQTLNHNVMYWYQQKSSQAPKLLFHYYDKDFNNEADTPDNFQSRRPNTSFCFLDIRSPGLGDTAMYLCATSRRPSGWSSYNEQFFGPGTRLTVL.

This clonotype was detected a few times. This chain uses TRBV4-3 with TRBJ2-1; possibly TRBD2 for D (6 bases). Deletions cut 1 base from V and 2 bases from J, with 21 bases between. This CDR3 has 19 residues. CDR1 LGHNA and CDR2 YSLEER come from the germline V gene. The CDR3 region is CASSQGASPGTSPYNEQFF. The CDR3 DNA reads as TGCGCCAGCAGCCAAGGGGCATCCCCCGGGACTTCCCCCTACAATGAGCAGTTCTTC.

In regard to this clonotype: A read error may be the cause here, since a much bigger clone is one base away. In DNA form, the CDR3 reads TGTGCCTGCAACAGGCATAACTACGAGCAGTACTTC. Translation gives CACNRHNYEQYF. The genes are TRBV12-3 or TRBV12-4 and TRBJ2-7; perhaps TRBD1 as D (5 bases). CDR3 length equals 12 residues. V dropped 11 bases and J dropped 3 bases, with 14 bases sitting between them.

This clonotype was recorded many times. This rearrangement joins TRBV3-1 to TRBJ2-3; D remains ambiguous. The CDR3 has 13 residues. Trimming pared 4 bases from V and 4 bases from J, leaving 9 bases between. Germline values: CDR1 LGHDT, CDR2 YNNKEL (reference sequence). The CDR3 is CASSRRLADTQYF. For the CDR3, the DNA is TGTGCCAGCAGCCGTAGATTGGCAGATACGCAGTATTTT.

The chain carries TRBV7-9 and TRBJ2-1; 10 bases agree with TRBD2. The CDR3 has 15 amino acids. V lost 4 bases, J lost 9 bases, and 9 bases stayed unmatched. Per the germline V gene, CDR1 is SEHNR and CDR2 is FQNEAQ (reference sequence). This CDR3 reads CASSSTPAGGGEQFF. DNA for the CDR3: TGTGCCAGCAGCTCTACTCCAGCGGGAGGGGGTGAGCAGTTCTTC.

About this clonotype itself: One base away lies a much larger clone, so this may be a sequencing read error. The chain has TRBV11-2 and TRBJ2-3, with D possibly TRBD1 on 5 matching bases. Germline CDR1 is SGHAT and CDR2 is FQNNGV. The CDR3 loop spans 17 amino acids. The V end lost 0 bases, the J end lost 2 bases, and 15 bases lay between the germline ends. CDR3 DNA: TGTGCCAGCAGCTTAGATAAGGGGAAATCTACCACAGATACGCAGTATTTT. The encoded protein is CASSLDKGKSTTDTQYF.

At least ten counts were recorded for this clonotype. The chain combines TRBV18 with TRBJ2-7; TRBD1 agrees at 7 bases. CDR3 length equals 14 residues. Losses at the gene ends were 8 bases for V and 0 bases for J; bases not matched to a gene: 7. Germline V gives CDR1 KGHSH, CDR2 LQKENI. The CDR3 bases are TGTGCCAGCACAGGGGACCTTAGCTCCTACGAGCAGTACTTC. This codes for CASTGDLSSYEQYF.

The table lists this clonotype with many counts. The chain combines TRBV28 with TRBJ2-7; D possibly uses TRBD1 or TRBD2 (5 bases each). Trimming shortened V by 3 bases and J by 5 bases, and 14 bases separated the two germline ends. The CDR3 totals 14 residues. The germline gives CDR1 MDHEN, CDR2 SYDVKM. CDR3 DNA: TGTGCCAGCAGTTTCGAGGGGATGGTCCACGAGCAGTACTTC. This gives the protein CASSFEGMVHEQYF.

This clonotype has a count of ten or more. The rearrangement joins TRBV4-3 to TRBJ2-7; D might be TRBD2 (7 bases). With 4 bases removed from V and 3 bases from J, the gap between germline ends came to 10 bases. CDR3 length: 13 amino acids. Germline CDR1 is LGHNA and CDR2 is YSLEER. CDR3 sequence: CASSPGEGYEQYF. DNA for the CDR3: TGCGCCAGCAGCCCAGGGGAGGGCTACGAGCAGTACTTC.

The chain carries TRBV27 and TRBJ2-7; 7 bases line up with TRBD1. Germline trimming cut 5 bases from V and 5 bases from J; bases unmatched to any gene: 12. Per the germline V gene, CDR1 is MNHEY and CDR2 is SMNVEV (reference sequence). The CDR3 is 15 residues long. The CDR3 reads CASSGLQGPRDEQYF. The CDR3 DNA reads TGTGCCAGCAGTGGCTTACAGGGGCCCCGGGACGAGCAGTACTTC.

This clonotype has ten or more counts. The chain uses TRBV29-1 and TRBJ2-1; 8 nucleotides align to TRBD2. The ends lost 1 base at V and 0 bases at J; junction bases unmatched: 2. The germline CDR1 and CDR2 sequences are SQVTM and ANQGSEA. The CDR3 spans 15 residues. CDR3 protein: CSVEGREASYNEQFF. DNA for the CDR3: TGCAGCGTTGAAGGGCGGGAGGCCTCCTACAATGAGCAGTTCTTC.

The CDR3 region is CASSIPLGASWGELFF. CDR3 bases: TGTGCCAGTAGTATCCCGCTCGGAGCGTCCTGGGGGGAGCTGTTTTTT. V usage is TRBV19 and J usage is TRBJ2-2; D gene uncertain. From germline, CDR1 is LNHDA and CDR2 SQIVND (reference sequence). CDR3 length: 16 amino acids. V was shortened by 3 bases and J by 8 bases, with 19 bases between the two germline ends.

This clonotype was detected many times. The V and J genes are TRBV11-2 and TRBJ2-2; 9 bases are shared with TRBD2. Germline CDR1 SGHAT, CDR2 FQNNGV. The CDR3 is 18 amino acids. With V trimmed by 8 bases and J by 3 bases, 16 bases remained unmatched. The CDR3 DNA is TGTGCCAGCGGCCACTCCGTTGGGTCTAGCGGGGACACCGGGGAGCTGTTTTTT. Its protein is CASGHSVGSSGDTGELFF.

In this sample, this clonotype turned up a few times. The chain combines TRBV4-1 with TRBJ2-5; unclear D gene. The CDR3 has 19 residues. The germline gives CDR1 MGHRA, CDR2 YSYEKL. Trimming shortened V by 4 bases and J by 1 base, and 25 bases separated the two germline ends. CDR3 DNA: TGCGCCAGCAGCCTTTTTCCCCCCCGGGCCAAGGGAACCCAAGAGACCCAGTACTTC. This gives the protein CASSLFPPRAKGTQETQYF.

This clonotype was seen many times. The rearrangement uses TRBV28 and TRBJ2-2; 7 nucleotides align to TRBD1. The V gene's germline CDR1 is MDHEN and CDR2 SYDVKM. V was clipped by 8 bases and J by 5 bases; unmatched bases: 23. The CDR3 spans 19 residues. DNA for the CDR3: TGTGCCAGCTCCCGTCCCTGGGGGATCGACAGGGTCGCTACCGGGGAGCTGTTTTTT. This sequence encodes CASSRPWGIDRVATGELFF.

In this sample, this clonotype turned up many times. The chain recombines TRBV9 with TRBJ1-2, with D possibly TRBD1 on 6 matching bases. The V gene's germline CDR1 is SGDLS and CDR2 YYNGEE. There are 13 residues in the CDR3. V was pared by 4 bases and J by 6 bases, with 13 bases between. CDR3 residues: CASSTGLMNGYTF. The CDR3, as DNA: TGTGCCAGCAGCACAGGGTTAATGAATGGCTACACCTTC.

This clonotype was found a few times. The rearrangement uses TRBV7-9 and TRBJ2-2, with D uncertain. The CDR3 has 12 residues. V shed 3 bases and J shed 10 bases, with 9 bases lying between them. CDR1 and CDR2 (germline): SEHNR, FQNEAQ (reference sequence). The CDR3 sequence is CASSLDPEELFF. CDR3 in DNA: TGTGCCAGCAGCTTGGACCCGGAGGAGCTGTTTTTT.

This clonotype has a handful of counts. The gene calls are TRBV28 and TRBJ2-1, with no clear D. V was pared by 7 bases and J by 1 base, with 14 bases between. This CDR3 comprises 15 residues. The germline V gene encodes CDR1 MDHEN and CDR2 SYDVKM. The CDR3 region is CASIPAGGSYNEQFF. DNA for the CDR3: TGTGCCAGCATCCCAGCAGGTGGATCCTACAATGAGCAGTTCTTC.

This rearrangement joins TRBV7-2 to TRBJ1-2, with 8 bases matching TRBD1. The CDR3 has 16 residues. Germline V lookup: CDR1 SGHTA, CDR2 FQGNSA. Trimming removed 4 bases from V and 5 bases from J; junction bases left unmatched: 12. CDR3 nucleotides: TGTGCCAGCAGCTCGCCAGGGGGCGTGGGAATATATGGCTACACCTTC. Amino acids: CASSSPGGVGIYGYTF.

This clonotype has a count of ten or more. This CDR3 is CASRDSGTEKLFF. As DNA, the CDR3 is TGTGCCAGTCGGGACAGTGGGACTGAAAAACTGTTTTTT. V usage is TRBV7-2 and J usage is TRBJ1-4, with 7 bases aligning to TRBD1. Germline CDR1 reads SGHTA; CDR2 reads FQGNSA. The CDR3 has 13 amino acids. J lost 7 bases, V lost 9 bases, and 8 bases had no gene match.

This clonotype was seen ten or more times. This sequence joins TRBV4-3 and TRBJ2-7; possible D gene TRBD1, 5 bases. The V end lost 0 bases, the J end lost 2 bases, and 14 bases lay between the germline ends. Germline V gene sequence: CDR1 LGHNA, CDR2 YSLEER. The CDR3 covers 16 residues. The chain's CDR3 is CASSQDRQGPPYEQYF. In DNA form, the CDR3 reads TGCGCCAGCAGCCAAGATAGGCAGGGCCCTCCCTACGAGCAGTACTTC.

This clonotype came up many times. The chain joins TRBV7-2 to TRBJ1-3; no definite D call. The germline V gene encodes CDR1 SGHTA and CDR2 FQGNSA. The CDR3 runs 14 residues. Trimming removed 2 bases at V and 1 base at J, with 6 bases between. The CDR3 reads CASSLRLSGNTIYF. In nucleotides, the CDR3 is TGTGCCAGCAGCTTAAGATTATCTGGAAACACCATATATTTT.

This clonotype has ten or more counts. The rearrangement uses TRBV5-1 and TRBJ2-7, with D uncertain. CDR3 length: 12 residues. The V end was cut by 5 bases, the J end by 0 bases, with 6 bases between. Germline CDR1 SGHRS, CDR2 YFSETQ. The CDR3 loop is CASSNISYEQYF. The CDR3 coding sequence is TGCGCCAGCAGTAATATCTCCTACGAGCAGTACTTC.